This TCR beta chain stems from a study of high-grade serous ovarian cancer treatment subgroups. On the study more broadly: Each sample yielded on average around 7,000 unique TCR beta rearrangements from around 14,000 reads.

Tumor samples were taken before definitive surgery or chemotherapy. In germline, CDR1 is MNHEY, CDR2 SMNVEV (reference sequence). Trimming cost V 5 bases and J 5 bases; bases outside gene matches: 8. The CDR3 runs to 14 residues. As regards this clone: The antigen is undetermined.

Produced via immunoSEQ multiplex PCR; TCRdb's table is partial and in-frame only. The repertoire consists of about 12,000 clones, with approximately 88% occurring once and the leading ten covering roughly 3%. Whole-study findings and limits: Bulk tumor TCR sequencing gave no spatial information. Higher neoantigen levels went with greater TCR clonal relatedness. Different patients shared almost no repertoire; same-patient tumors shared roughly 0.1 to 0.8.

This sequence was found in a human donor with high-grade serous ovarian cancer. Input material: tumor tissue. The V and J genes are TRBV27 and TRBJ2-7, with TRBD1 identical over 8 bases. CDR3 sequence: CASSQGAGGNEQYV. The CDR3, as DNA: TGTGCCAGCAGTCAGGGAGCAGGGGGCAACGAGCAGTACGTC.